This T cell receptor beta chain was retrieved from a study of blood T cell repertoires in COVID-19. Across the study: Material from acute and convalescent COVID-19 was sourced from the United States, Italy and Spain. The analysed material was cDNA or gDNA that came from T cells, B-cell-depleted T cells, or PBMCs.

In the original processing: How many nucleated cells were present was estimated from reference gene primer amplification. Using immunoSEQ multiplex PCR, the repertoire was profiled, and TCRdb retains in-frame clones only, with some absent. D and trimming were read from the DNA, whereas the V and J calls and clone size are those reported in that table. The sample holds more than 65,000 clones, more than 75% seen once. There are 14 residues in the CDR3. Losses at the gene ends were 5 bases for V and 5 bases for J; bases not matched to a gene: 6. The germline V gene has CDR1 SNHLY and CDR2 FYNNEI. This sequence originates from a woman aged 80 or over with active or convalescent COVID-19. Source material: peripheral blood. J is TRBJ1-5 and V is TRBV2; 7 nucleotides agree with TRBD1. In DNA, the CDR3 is TGTGCCAGCAGTCGACGGACAGGCGATCAGCCCCAGCATTTT. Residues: CASSRRTGDQPQHF.